These 19 T cell receptor beta chains share one sample of origin, sequenced in a study of T cells after posttransplantation cyclophosphamide. Profiled with immunoSEQ multiplex PCR; TCRdb holds only in-frame clones, not every one. This sample has tens of thousands of clones, each found more than once. The sequenced sample consisted of PBMCs. The receptors here all came from a woman aged 50 to 60 in good health and a related stem cell transplant donor.

The chain employs TRBV7-9 and TRBJ1-6; 10 bases map to TRBD1. The V segment lost 3 bases and the J segment 8 bases; nucleotides outside the gene matches: 4. This CDR3 contains 15 residues. The germline V gene has CDR1 SEHNR and CDR2 FQNEAQ (reference sequence). The chain's CDR3 is CASSLAGTGDSPLHF. The DNA for the CDR3 is TGTGCCAGCAGCTTGGCCGGGACAGGGGATTCACCCCTCCACTTT.

The table lists this clone with a few counts. The chain recombines TRBV27 with TRBJ1-2, with D unresolved. Trimming pared 2 bases from V and 7 bases from J, leaving 14 bases between. Germline V gives CDR1 MNHEY, CDR2 SMNVEV (reference sequence). The CDR3 consists of 14 residues. For the CDR3, the DNA is TGTGCCAGCAGTTTAGCGGGGAATTACGGTGGCTACACCTTC. Translation: CASSLAGNYGGYTF.

This clone was seen many times. The V call is TRBV19, the J call TRBJ1-6; 7 nucleotides match TRBD1. This CDR3 spans 14 amino acids. The V segment lost 10 bases and the J segment 7 bases; nucleotides outside the gene matches: 10. CDR1 is LNHDA and CDR2 is SQIVND in the germline V gene (reference sequence). CDR3 region: CATSTGVGNSPLHF. CDR3 DNA: TGTGCCACCTCAACAGGGGTCGGAAATTCACCCCTCCACTTT.

Many counts were recorded for this clone. This chain uses TRBV6-5 with TRBJ1-2; unclear D gene. CDR1 and CDR2 from the germline V gene are MNHEY and SVGAGI. The CDR3 contains 15 residues. The V end lost 2 bases, the J end lost 4 bases, and 14 bases lay between the germline ends. CDR3 sequence reads: CASSYDGSSGYGYTF. CDR3 sequence (DNA): TGTGCCAGCAGTTACGATGGGTCTTCGGGCTATGGCTACACCTTC.

Many counts were recorded for this clone. The chain has TRBV6-5 and TRBJ2-5, with a weak D call TRBD1 (6 bases). Germline assignment: CDR1 MNHEY and CDR2 SVGAGI. V was trimmed by 2 bases and J by 1 base, leaving 11 bases between them. The CDR3 runs 15 residues. The CDR3 coding sequence is TGTGCCAGCAGTTACCAGACAGGTGCCCAAGAGACCCAGTACTTC. Translated, it gives CASSYQTGAQETQYF.

The chain uses TRBV28 and TRBJ1-5; D is unclear. V gave up 6 bases and J gave up 6 bases, with 18 bases separating them. CDR1 MDHEN and CDR2 SYDVKM come from the germline V gene. This CDR3 contains 15 residues. This CDR3 is CASSTSEGISQPQHF. The CDR3 nucleotides read TGTGCCAGCAGCACTAGTGAGGGAATCAGTCAGCCCCAGCATTTT.

The sample holds many counts of this clone. This rearrangement joins TRBV11-2 to TRBJ2-2, with TRBD1 matching over 9 bases. In germline, CDR1 is SGHAT, CDR2 FQNNGV. The CDR3 is 17 residues long. J lost 3 bases, V lost 3 bases, and 8 bases had no gene match. Here the CDR3 reads CASSLVQGARDTGELFF. CDR3 bases: TGTGCCAGCAGCTTGGTACAGGGGGCGAGGGACACCGGGGAGCTGTTTTTT.

This clone has ten or more counts. The V call is TRBV2, the J call TRBJ1-2, with TRBD1 matching over 7 bases. The length of the CDR3 is 15 residues. With 4 bases clipped from V and 4 bases from J, the junction kept 9 bases outside the gene matches. Germline values: CDR1 SNHLY, CDR2 FYNNEI. The CDR3 spells CASSGLGQTFYGYTF. The CDR3 nucleotides read TGTGCCAGCAGTGGGCTGGGACAGACCTTCTATGGCTACACCTTC.

This clone was counted at least ten times. The chain is built from TRBV7-6 and TRBJ2-2, with 8 bases that match TRBD2. The CDR3 sequence is 17 residues long. V shed 0 bases and J 4 bases; nucleotides not matched to a gene: 7. Germline V gene data show CDR1 as SGHVS and CDR2 as FNYEAQ. In DNA form, the CDR3 reads TGTGCCAGCAGCTTAGCGCGGAGCGGGAGCCCCACCGGGGAGCTGTTTTTT. Translated: CASSLARSGSPTGELFF. The variable domain in full, completed from reference TRBV7-6 and TRBJ2-2, reads GAGVSQSPRYKVTKRGQDVALRCDPISGHVSLYWYRQALGQGPEFLTYFNYEAQQDKSGLPNDRFSAERPEGSISTLTIQRTEQRDSAMYRCASSLARSGSPTGELFFGEGSRLTVL.

This clone was recorded many times. The chain carries TRBV27 and TRBJ2-1, with a tentative D call TRBD1 (5 bases). V lost 0 bases to trimming and J lost 9 bases, with 6 bases between them. Germline V gene lookup returns CDR1 MNHEY and CDR2 SMNVEV (reference sequence). The CDR3 loop spans 12 amino acids. The CDR3 is CASSLSTGEQFF. Here the CDR3 DNA reads TGTGCCAGCAGTTTATCCACAGGTGAGCAGTTCTTC.

This clone was recorded at least ten times. The chain carries TRBV5-1 and TRBJ2-1; TRBD1 aligns across 8 bases. The CDR3 extends over 16 amino acids. V shed 5 bases, J shed 5 bases, and the junction held 12 bases outside the gene matches. Germline CDR1 is SGHRS and CDR2 is YFSETQ. CDR3 protein: CASRPAAQGANNEQFF. The CDR3 DNA reads as TGCGCCAGCAGACCGGCCGCGCAGGGGGCGAACAATGAGCAGTTCTTC.

This clone was seen at least ten times. The chain joins TRBV7-2 to TRBJ1-5; 8 nucleotides align to TRBD1. This CDR3 is built from 15 residues. From germline, CDR1 is SGHTA and CDR2 FQGNSA. Losses at the gene ends were 5 bases for V and 3 bases for J; bases not matched to a gene: 6. The CDR3 bases are TGTGCCAGCAGCCGGACAGGGTTCGACAATCAGCCCCAGCATTTT. Translated: CASSRTGFDNQPQHF.

At least ten counts were recorded for this clone. The genes are TRBV12-3 or TRBV12-4 and TRBJ1-2; D may be TRBD1 (6 bases). V gave up 5 bases and J gave up 7 bases, with 14 bases separating them. This CDR3 is built from 13 residues. CDR3 residues: CASSEDRTFGYTF. DNA for the CDR3: TGTGCCAGCAGTGAAGACAGGACCTTTGGCTACACCTTC.

The chain joins TRBV30 to TRBJ1-5, with 10 bases fitting TRBD1. V lost 2 bases and J lost 7; bases outside the gene matches: 8. From germline, CDR1 is GTSNPN and CDR2 SVGIG (reference sequence). This CDR3 is built from 15 residues. Written as DNA, the CDR3 is TGTGCCTGGAGTCCCGGGACAGGGGTAGGCCAGCCCCAGCATTTT. Translating it yields CAWSPGTGVGQPQHF.

This clone was found many times. This chain joins TRBV5-4 and TRBJ1-4; D gene uncertain. V was trimmed by 0 bases and J by 5 bases, leaving 8 bases between them. CDR1 and CDR2 (germline): SGHNT, YYREEE (reference sequence). The CDR3 contains 14 residues. CDR3 region: CASSLDSINEKLFF. DNA of the CDR3: TGTGCCAGCAGCTTGGACAGTATCAATGAAAAACTGTTTTTT.

This clone was counted between two and nine times. The J gene is TRBJ2-1, the V gene TRBV7-8, with TRBD1 matching 9 bases. Germline loops: CDR1 SGHVS, CDR2 FQNEAQ. The CDR3 is 15 amino acids. The V and J ends lost 5 bases and 8 bases, in that order; junction bases with no gene match: 10. The CDR3 spells CASSPPGQGLDEQFF. The CDR3 nucleotides read TGTGCCAGCAGCCCACCGGGACAGGGTTTGGATGAGCAGTTCTTC. The entire variable domain, with the rest obtained from reference TRBV7-8 and TRBJ2-1, is as follows: GAGVSQSPRYKVAKRGQDVALRCDPISGHVSLFWYQQALGQGPEFLTYFQNEAQLDKSGLPSDRFFAERPEGSVSTLKIQRTQQEDSAVYLCASSPPGQGLDEQFFGPGTRLTVL.

There are many counts of this clone. The chain employs TRBV2 and TRBJ2-1; D is possibly TRBD2 (5 bases). CDR1 and CDR2 (germline): SNHLY, FYNNEI. V lost 6 bases to trimming and J lost 9 bases, with 12 bases between them. There are 12 residues in the CDR3. In nucleotides, the CDR3 is TGTGCCAGCAGCGTACTAGGCAGTGAGCAGTTCTTC. It encodes CASSVLGSEQFF.

This clone was observed many times. The V gene is TRBV7-9, the J gene TRBJ2-1; 7 positions agree with TRBD1. CDR1 is SEHNR, CDR2 FQNEAQ, per germline (reference sequence). The CDR3 is made up of 14 amino acids. Losses at the gene ends were 5 bases for V and 9 bases for J; bases not matched to a gene: 10. In DNA form, the CDR3 reads TGTGCCAGCAGCGCCGGGACAGTCTTTAGTGAGCAGTTCTTC. Translation gives CASSAGTVFSEQFF.

This clone has a count of ten or more. The V and J genes are TRBV7-3 and TRBJ1-1; D is unresolved. The CDR3 totals 16 residues. V shed 4 bases and J shed 1 base, with 16 bases lying between them. Germline V CDR1 and CDR2: SGHTA, FQGTGA. Here the CDR3 DNA reads TGTGCCAGCAGCTCATCGACGGCAGCGAAGAACACTGAAGCTTTCTTT. Residues: CASSSSTAAKNTEAFF.